This T cell receptor beta chain was recovered during a study of OX40 agonist ivuxolimab in advanced cancers. Study overall: Treatment of patients was with ivuxolimab, an agonistic anti-OX40 (CD134) antibody. Subjects had a mean age of about 65 years, with a range of about 23 to 85; less than 90% were male. The study's findings and limits: Undetermined was the antigen specificity of the expanded peripheral T cells. Some patients without response likewise showed low normalized clonal expansion.

Germline trimming cut 1 base from V and 7 bases from J; bases unmatched to any gene: 8. The CDR3 sequence is 17 residues long. Germline lookup yields CDR1 SGHVS and CDR2 FQNEAQ. Measured with immunoSEQ multiplex PCR; TCRdb has only the in-frame clones, and not every one. This sample has under 35,000 clones, with over 80% found just once. To note about this clone: Its antigen is as yet unknown.

V gene TRBV7-8 combines with J gene TRBJ2-2; TRBD2 aligns across 11 bases. Specimen: CD4+ or CD8+ T cells sorted from blood, collected in a trial of the OX40 agonist ivuxolimab. This sequence was found in an adult with an advanced solid tumor such as melanoma, head and neck, liver or kidney cancer. CDR3 region: CASSLGLAGGGSGELFF. Written as DNA, the CDR3 is TGTGCCAGCAGCTTAGGGCTAGCGGGAGGAGGTAGCGGGGAGCTGTTTTTT.